These 22 T cell receptor beta chains originate from one sample sequenced in a study of blood T cells in healthy people across ages. The authors ran a second PCR of about 7 to 11 cycles using a sample-barcoded 5' primer and a J-beta primer mix. From the 5' RACE reads, TCRdb called clonotypes with MiXCR, one entry per CDR3 protein. Of 540,000 or so distinct CDR3 sequences listed, less than 60% are singletons. The sample taken for sequencing was blood. The receptors here all came from an elderly man in good health.

This clonotype was seen a few times. This rearrangement joins TRBV7-9 to TRBJ2-3; D could derive from TRBD1 or TRBD2 (5 bases each). Trimming shortened V by 1 base and J by 1 base, and 12 bases separated the two germline ends. The CDR3 spans 16 residues. Germline values: CDR1 SEHNR, CDR2 FQNEAQ (reference sequence). The CDR3 region is CASSLVRGAGTDTQYF. CDR3 in DNA: TGTGCCAGCAGCTTAGTACGAGGGGCCGGCACAGATACGCAGTATTTT.

This clonotype has just one count. V is TRBV27 and J is TRBJ1-2, with 9 bases fitting TRBD1. The ends lost 7 bases at V and 4 bases at J; junction bases unmatched: 10. There are 15 residues in the CDR3. Germline CDR1 MNHEY, CDR2 SMNVEV (reference sequence). The DNA for the CDR3 is TGTGCCAGCACCAATGCCGGGACAGGGTCCTATGGCTACACCTTC. Its protein is CASTNAGTGSYGYTF.

This clonotype has just a few counts. The chain links TRBV5-1 to TRBJ2-7; D is undetermined. Trimming pared 5 bases from V and 3 bases from J, leaving 12 bases between. The V gene's germline CDR1 is SGHRS and CDR2 YFSETQ. The CDR3 contains 13 residues. The CDR3: CASRLAPNYEQYF. The CDR3 nucleotides are TGCGCCAGCAGGTTAGCCCCCAACTACGAGCAGTACTTC.

This clonotype was observed a few times. The V gene is TRBV2, the J gene TRBJ2-1, with 7 positions matching TRBD2. The length of the CDR3 is 15 residues. The J segment lost 0 bases and the V segment lost 4 bases, leaving 3 bases of the junction unmatched. The germline CDR1 and CDR2 sequences are SNHLY and FYNNEI. CDR3 residues: CASSASGYSYNEQFF. CDR3 DNA sequence: TGTGCCAGCAGTGCTAGCGGTTACTCCTACAATGAGCAGTTCTTC.

The chain recombines TRBV24-1 with TRBJ2-3, with 12 bases identical to TRBD2. CDR3 size: 16 residues. V shed 3 bases, J shed 8 bases, and the junction held 8 bases outside the gene matches. Looked up from germline, CDR1 is KGHDR and CDR2 is SFDVKD. The CDR3 coding sequence is TGTGCCACCAGTGATGCGAGACTAGCGGGAGTGGGTACGCAGTATTTT. Its translation is CATSDARLAGVGTQYF.

The chain carries TRBV29-1 and TRBJ2-2; 7 bases match TRBD1. CDR1 is SQVTM, CDR2 ANQGSEA, per germline. The trim removed 5 bases at V and 2 bases at J, leaving 14 bases unmatched. The CDR3 runs 17 residues. Here the CDR3 reads CSVLQRSGTANTGELFF. CDR3 in DNA: TGCAGCGTTCTACAGCGTTCCGGGACAGCTAACACCGGGGAGCTGTTTTTT.

Only a few counts were recorded for this clonotype. Written as DNA, the CDR3 is TGCGCCAGCAGCCAAGAATCCAGGGGGCTGAGTGAGCAGTTCTTC. Protein product: CASSQESRGLSEQFF. The rearrangement uses TRBV4-3 and TRBJ2-1; 8 bases agree with TRBD1. Trimming took 0 bases from V and 9 from J; bases not matched to a gene: 7. The CDR3 loop spans 15 amino acids. From germline, CDR1 is LGHNA and CDR2 YSLEER.

This clonotype has only one observation. The V and J genes are TRBV29-1 and TRBJ2-5; D possibly corresponds to TRBD1 (6 bases). The end of the DNA fits TRBJ2-7 better, so the J call may be wrong. In germline, CDR1 is SQVTM, CDR2 ANQGSEA. This CDR3 region has 13 residues. The CDR3 protein is CSATGTNTYEQYF. The DNA of the CDR3 is TGCAGCGCCACTGGGACAAACACCTACGAGCAGTACTTC.

The gene calls are TRBV7-8 and TRBJ2-2, with D possibly matching TRBD2 (6 bases). V was shortened by 5 bases and J by 2 bases, with 18 bases between the two germline ends. There are 17 residues in the CDR3. Germline V gene data show CDR1 as SGHVS and CDR2 as FQNEAQ. CDR3: CASSNNPRGINTGELFF. CDR3 in DNA: TGTGCCAGCAGCAACAACCCCCGGGGGATAAACACCGGGGAGCTGTTTTTT.

The V and J genes are TRBV29-1 and TRBJ2-1, with 15 bases matching TRBD2. This CDR3 spans 18 amino acids. Germline-derived CDR1 and CDR2 are SQVTM and ANQGSEA. Losses at the gene ends were 2 bases for V and 4 bases for J; bases not matched to a gene: 9. The CDR3 DNA reads as TGCAGCGTTGAACCCATGGGGGGACTAGCGGGAGGATACAATGAGCAGTTCTTC. This sequence encodes CSVEPMGGLAGGYNEQFF.

This clonotype was recorded at least ten times. The V call is TRBV6-5, the J call TRBJ2-3, with a tentative D call TRBD2 (6 bases). The CDR3 has 16 residues. Trimming shortened V by 2 bases and J by 3 bases, and 15 bases separated the two germline ends. Looked up from germline, CDR1 is MNHEY and CDR2 is SVGAGI. The CDR3 DNA is TGTGCCAGCAGTTACGGCGGGGCGAGATCGACAGATACGCAGTATTTT. It specifies CASSYGGARSTDTQYF.

V usage is TRBV29-1 and J usage is TRBJ2-5; D is unclear. The DNA end lines up better with TRBJ2-7; the J call may be wrong. Germline-derived CDR1 and CDR2 are SQVTM and ANQGSEA. The CDR3 has 10 amino acids. The CDR3 sequence is CSVSDPEQYF. CDR3 DNA sequence: TGCAGCGTTTCAGACCCCGAGCAGTACTTC.

The V call is TRBV27, the J call TRBJ2-6, with D unclear. With 3 bases removed from V and 0 bases from J, the gap between germline ends came to 9 bases. Germline values: CDR1 MNHEY, CDR2 SMNVEV (reference sequence). The CDR3 is made up of 16 amino acids. CDR3 sequence reads: CASSLLYFSGANVLTF. The CDR3, as DNA: TGTGCCAGCAGTTTGCTTTACTTCTCTGGGGCCAACGTCCTGACTTTC.

The chain joins TRBV20-1 to TRBJ2-2; D perhaps matches TRBD1 (5 bases). CDR3 length: 16 residues. The ends were cut back, 0 bases at V and 5 bases at J, with 16 bases in the middle. Germline CDR1 DFQATT, CDR2 SNEGSKA (reference sequence). The CDR3 nucleotides are TGCAGTGCTAGAGATTTAAGGCAGGGAAGAACCGGGGAGCTGTTTTTT. Amino acid sequence: CSARDLRQGRTGELFF.

This chain uses TRBV28 with TRBJ2-1; D possibly uses TRBD1 or TRBD2 (6 bases each). The CDR3 is 16 residues long. The ends were cut back, 10 bases at V and 0 bases at J, with 19 bases in the middle. Germline CDR1 is MDHEN and CDR2 is SYDVKM. The CDR3 reads CAIAGGGLSSYNEQFF. Here the CDR3 DNA reads TGTGCCATTGCCGGGGGCGGCCTAAGCTCCTACAATGAGCAGTTCTTC.

The chain joins TRBV7-9 to TRBJ1-1, with 7 bases fitting TRBD1. The CDR3 totals 14 residues. The V and J ends lost 4 bases and 4 bases, in that order; junction bases with no gene match: 6. Germline values: CDR1 SEHNR, CDR2 FQNEAQ (reference sequence). As DNA, the CDR3 is TGTGCCAGCAGCTCGCTGCCAGGGGGCACTGAAGCTTTCTTT. Translating gives CASSSLPGGTEAFF.

The V call is TRBV20-1, the J call TRBJ2-3; D possibly corresponds to TRBD2 (7 bases). The CDR3 covers 15 residues. Germline CDR1 is DFQATT and CDR2 is SNEGSKA (reference sequence). The germline V and J ends were trimmed by 1 base and 2 bases, with 13 bases remaining between them. The CDR3 here is CSARGLGGLTDTQYF. The CDR3 region has the DNA TGCAGTGCTAGAGGGCTCGGGGGGCTCACAGATACGCAGTATTTT.

The chain combines TRBV7-9 with TRBJ2-7, with TRBD2 matching over 8 bases. Germline-derived CDR1 and CDR2 are SEHNR and FQNEAQ (reference sequence). The CDR3 runs 14 residues. V lost 5 bases to trimming and J lost 7 bases; unmatched junction nucleotides: 10. The CDR3 loop is CASSHPGLVWEQYF. The CDR3, as DNA: TGTGCCAGCAGCCACCCGGGACTAGTTTGGGAGCAGTACTTC.

In its sample, this clonotype was seen a few times. This sequence joins TRBV7-6 and TRBJ2-1, with TRBD2 matching 8 bases. The length of the CDR3 is 17 residues. The germline gives CDR1 SGHVS, CDR2 FNYEAQ. V trimming: 2 bases; J trimming: 5 bases; junction bases outside the gene matches: 11. The CDR3 sequence is CASSLLPQRGFHNEQFF. Here the CDR3 DNA reads TGTGCCAGCAGCTTACTCCCCCAGCGGGGGTTTCACAATGAGCAGTTCTTC.

This chain joins TRBV5-1 and TRBJ2-4; 9 bases fit TRBD1. CDR3 length: 13 residues. Germline lookup yields CDR1 SGHRS and CDR2 YFSETQ. The V and J ends lost 3 bases and 11 bases, in that order; junction bases with no gene match: 6. This chain's CDR3 is CASSSDRDRVQYF. The CDR3, as DNA: TGCGCCAGCAGCTCAGACCGGGACAGGGTTCAGTACTTC. Looking up the rest from reference TRBV5-1 and TRBJ2-4 gives the full variable domain: KAGVTQTPRYLIKTRGQQVTLSCSPISGHRSVSWYQQTPGQGLQFLFEYFSETQRNKGNFPGRFSGRQFSNSRSEMNVSTLELGDSALYLCASSSDRDRVQYFGAGTRLSVL.

This clonotype was detected only once. V usage is TRBV20-1 and J usage is TRBJ2-3; 8 nucleotides agree with TRBD2. V dropped 5 bases and J dropped 2; count of bases not matched to a gene: 9. The CDR3 has 15 residues. Germline V lookup: CDR1 DFQATT, CDR2 SNEGSKA (reference sequence). The CDR3 loop is CSAGFPAGVTDTQYF. CDR3 nucleotides: TGCAGTGCTGGATTCCCAGCGGGGGTCACAGATACGCAGTATTTT.

The chain recombines TRBV28 with TRBJ2-4; 8 nucleotides align to TRBD2. With V trimmed by 6 bases and J by 14 bases, 15 bases remained unmatched. The CDR3 sequence is 14 residues long. Per the germline V gene, CDR1 is MDHEN and CDR2 is SYDVKM. Written as DNA, the CDR3 is TGTGCCAGCAGCCTAGTGGCTAGCGGGCGAGCGAAGTACTTC. Protein: CASSLVASGRAKYF.